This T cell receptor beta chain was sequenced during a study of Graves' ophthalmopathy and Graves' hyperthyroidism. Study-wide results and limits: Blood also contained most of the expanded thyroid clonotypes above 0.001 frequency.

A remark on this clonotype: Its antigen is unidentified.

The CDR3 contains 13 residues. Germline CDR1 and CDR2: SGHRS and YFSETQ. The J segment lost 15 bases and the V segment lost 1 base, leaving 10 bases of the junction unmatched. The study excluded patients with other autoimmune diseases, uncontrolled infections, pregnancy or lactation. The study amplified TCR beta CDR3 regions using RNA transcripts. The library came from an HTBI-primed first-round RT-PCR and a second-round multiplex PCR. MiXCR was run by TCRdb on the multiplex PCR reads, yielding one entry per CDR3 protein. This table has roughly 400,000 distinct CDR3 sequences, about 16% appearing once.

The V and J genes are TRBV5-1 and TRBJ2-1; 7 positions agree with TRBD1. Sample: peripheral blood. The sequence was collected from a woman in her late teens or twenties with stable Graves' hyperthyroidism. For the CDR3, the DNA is TGCGCCAGCAGCTTGTCACCCGGACAGGACCCGTTCTTC. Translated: CASSLSPGQDPFF.